A selection of T cell receptor beta chains follows, all from one sample in a study of cytomegalovirus exposure and HLA in healthy donors. Assay: immunoSEQ multiplex PCR; the TCRdb copy retains only in-frame clones and omits some. Among over 150,000 clones listed, approximately 77% were seen once. The source material was PBMCs. These receptors were collected from a man aged 25 to 40 in good health and CMV-seropositive. Both conserved end residues are part of each CDR3. The D gene is left open where the match is weak.

v_gene	j_gene	d_gene	CDR3aa
TRBV5-3	TRBJ2-1	-	CARWDFNEQFF
TRBV6-5	TRBJ1-4	-	CASSSLQGPTNEKLFF
TRBV30	TRBJ2-7	TRBD2	CAWAFGGGALFEQYF
TRBV27	TRBJ1-2	TRBD1	CASSGGGLGYGYTF
TRBV5-1	TRBJ2-3	-	CASSPEGTDTQYF
TRBV25-1	TRBJ1-4	-	CASSESRGLGEKLFF
TRBV6-6	TRBJ1-2	TRBD1	CASSRGQGNYGYTF
TRBV28	TRBJ2-1	-	CASSPLGYNEQFF
TRBV11-2	TRBJ1-2	-	CASSRGQYYGYTF
TRBV2	TRBJ1-1	-	CASSEMADPKLMNTEAFF
TRBV5-6	TRBJ2-1	-	CASSLNSGARYNEQFF
TRBV7-9	TRBJ2-3	-	CASSFTGPTQYF
TRBV5-6	TRBJ2-2	TRBD1	CASSLATGGNGELFF
TRBV27	TRBJ2-7	TRBD1	CASSLQQGDYEQYF
TRBV18	TRBJ1-4	-	CASSPRQGRNEKLFF
TRBV13	TRBJ2-7	-	CASSLRGGYEQYF
TRBV7-2	TRBJ2-7	TRBD1	CASSLRQGANYEQYF
TRBV5-1	TRBJ2-7	TRBD1	CASSPGTGFIYEQYF
TRBV27	TRBJ1-6	TRBD1	CASGPDRGNSPLHF
TRBV5-1	TRBJ2-3	-	CASSLAGQSSTDTQYF
TRBV2	TRBJ1-5	-	CASSERGAGVLSGQPQHF
TRBV19	TRBJ2-7	TRBD1	CASRITGTGGYEQYF
TRBV29-1	TRBJ2-3	TRBD2	CSVEGWLAVTDTQYF
TRBV30	TRBJ2-7	-	CAWRRTVYEQYF
TRBV27	TRBJ2-7	-	CASSFGGAAYEQYF
TRBV6-5	TRBJ2-2	-	CASSYGGAGTGELFF
TRBV6-1	TRBJ2-6	-	CASSLGGAGANVLTF
TRBV27	TRBJ2-7	TRBD2	CATGLAGVSYEQYF
TRBV4-2	TRBJ2-5	TRBD2	CASSLVGSGGAETQYF
TRBV9	TRBJ2-7	-	CASSPPPGRGSYEQYF
TRBV4-1	TRBJ1-1	-	CASSVQRLNTEAFF
TRBV4-1	TRBJ1-6	-	CASSQEGGQVYNSPLHF
TRBV29-1	TRBJ1-1	TRBD1	CSVETGMNTEAFF
TRBV19	TRBJ1-6	TRBD1	CASSTGQGPRAPLHF
TRBV11-1	TRBJ2-7	TRBD2	CASSSSRGGREQYF
TRBV6-5	TRBJ1-1	TRBD1	CASSPGQSLEAFF
TRBV25-1	TRBJ1-4	TRBD1	CASSGSTGGGNEKLFF
TRBV5-6	TRBJ2-4	-	CASSRAGKAKNIQYF
TRBV2	TRBJ2-3	TRBD2	CARLGLAGGADTQYF
TRBV27	TRBJ1-1	-	CASRLGRGNTETFF
TRBV6-5	TRBJ1-6	TRBD1	CASSWDSGSPLHF
TRBV7-2	TRBJ2-5	TRBD2	CASSFAGVGVETQYF
TRBV28	TRBJ2-5	TRBD2	CASSLSQRGQETQYF